This entry lists 5 T cell receptor beta chains sequenced from one sample in a study of blood T cell repertoires in COVID-19. Sequenced by immunoSEQ multiplex PCR; TCRdb stores in-frame clones only, minus some. The table has tens of thousands of clones, roughly 87% seen once. Sequencing input: peripheral blood. Receptors originate from an elderly man in a cohort sampled during active COVID-19.

The genes are TRBV5-1 and TRBJ1-5; 7 positions agree with TRBD1. The V gene end was trimmed by 4 bases and the J gene end by 6 bases; junction bases not matched to a gene: 7. This CDR3 contains 14 residues. Germline assignment: CDR1 SGHRS and CDR2 YFSETQ. The CDR3 bases are TGCGCCAGCAGCCTTGGACAGGCGGGTCAGCCCCAGCATTTT. Translation: CASSLGQAGQPQHF.

This clone appeared a single time. The chain recombines TRBV11-3 with TRBJ2-1; no definite D call. V was cut by 1 base and J by 6 bases, with 4 bases left in between. There are 12 residues in the CDR3. From germline, CDR1 is SGHNT and CDR2 YENEEA. The CDR3 loop is CASSLVSNEQFF. CDR3 DNA sequence: TGTGCCAGCAGCTTAGTTAGCAATGAGCAGTTCTTC.

The chain links TRBV7-3 to TRBJ2-5, with TRBD2 as a possible D gene (6 bases). Germline-derived CDR1 and CDR2 are SGHTA and FQGTGA. The length of the CDR3 is 13 residues. V shed 2 bases and J shed 2 bases, with 6 bases lying between them. CDR3: CASSLGRQETQYF. The CDR3 DNA reads TGTGCCAGCAGCTTAGGGAGGCAAGAGACCCAGTACTTC.

The chain combines TRBV12-3 or TRBV12-4 with TRBJ1-3, with D maybe TRBD1 (6 bases). The CDR3 consists of 13 residues. Trimming pared 9 bases from V and 0 bases from J, leaving 9 bases between. CDR3 sequence: CASTQGSGNTIYF. The CDR3 nucleotides are TGTGCCAGTACACAGGGCTCTGGAAACACCATATATTTT.

As regards this clone: At one of its ends the junction is not consistent with the germline gene, which may arise from a read error. This rearrangement joins TRBV7-7 to TRBJ2-5; 7 bases match TRBD1. Germline CDR1 is SSHAT and CDR2 is FNYEAQ (reference sequence). The CDR3 sequence is 13 residues long. The CDR3 DNA reads as TGTGCTAGCAGCCGGGACAGTCCGGGGACCCAGTACTTC. Its protein is CASSRDSPGTQYF.